These 10 T cell receptor beta chains came from one sample sequenced in a study of blood T cell repertoires in COVID-19. The table came from immunoSEQ multiplex PCR; TCRdb's copy has only in-frame clones and leaves some out. The sample yields about 180,000 clones, less than 90% seen once. The specimen sequenced was peripheral blood. The receptors stem from a man between 65 and 79 years old with active or convalescent COVID-19.

The CDR3 reads CASSYDVSGTGELFF. CDR3 DNA sequence: TGTGCCAGCAGTTACGACGTTAGCGGGACCGGGGAGCTGTTTTTT. The chain is built from TRBV6-2 or TRBV6-3 and TRBJ2-2; 7 nucleotides match TRBD2. In germline, CDR1 is MNHEY, CDR2 SVGEGT. V shed 2 bases, J shed 5 bases, and the junction held 5 bases outside the gene matches. The CDR3 extends over 15 amino acids.

This chain links TRBV7-2 with TRBJ2-1; D not certain. The CDR3 contains 12 residues. From germline, CDR1 is SGHTA and CDR2 FQGNSA. V was pared by 6 bases and J by 10 bases, with 13 bases between. The CDR3 loop is CASSLFRGEQFF. The CDR3 DNA sequence: TGTGCCAGCAGTCTTTTCCGCGGCGAGCAGTTCTTC.

The chain uses TRBV6-5 and TRBJ1-1; D might be TRBD1 (6 bases). Trimming removed 6 bases at V and 1 base at J, with 15 bases between. Germline CDR1 reads MNHEY; CDR2 reads SVGAGI. The CDR3 consists of 15 residues. The chain's CDR3 is CASSLWTVENTEAFF. Written as DNA, the CDR3 is TGTGCCAGCAGCCTATGGACAGTAGAGAACACTGAAGCTTTCTTT.

The CDR3 is CASNRPAGWRPSGANVLTF. The CDR3 nucleotides are TGTGCCAGCAACAGACCCGCGGGGTGGAGGCCCTCTGGGGCCAACGTCCTGACTTTC. This rearrangement joins TRBV2 to TRBJ2-6, with D perhaps TRBD2 (6 bases). Germline values: CDR1 SNHLY, CDR2 FYNNEI. The CDR3 length is 19 residues. The V gene lost 7 bases and the J gene lost 0 bases, with 22 bases spanning the gap.

The CDR3 loop is CATSSGTGLVGELFF. For the CDR3, the DNA is TGTGCCACCAGTTCGGGGACAGGGCTGGTGGGGGAGCTGTTTTTT. J is TRBJ2-2 and V is TRBV24-1; 9 bases align to TRBD1. CDR1 is KGHDR, CDR2 SFDVKD, per germline. The CDR3 has 15 residues. Trimming took 6 bases from V and 8 from J; bases not matched to a gene: 9.

The chain links TRBV20-1 to TRBJ2-5; 8 positions agree with TRBD1. CDR1 DFQATT and CDR2 SNEGSKA come from the germline V gene (reference sequence). The length of the CDR3 is 15 residues. The junction had 11 bases not matched to a gene; V was cut back by 3 bases and J by 5 bases. The CDR3 here is CSASLVGRGLETQYF. Written as DNA, the CDR3 is TGCAGTGCTAGTTTAGTAGGCAGGGGGCTCGAGACCCAGTACTTC.

The gene calls are TRBV6-2 or TRBV6-3 and TRBJ2-1, with 9 positions matching TRBD1. The germline CDR1 and CDR2 sequences are MNHEY and SVGEGT. This CDR3 has 19 amino acids. The junction had 15 bases not matched to a gene; V was cut back by 6 bases and J by 0 bases. The chain's CDR3 is CASSQIDRGALPSYNEQFF. The CDR3 bases are TGTGCCAGCAGCCAAATCGACAGGGGGGCCCTTCCCTCCTACAATGAGCAGTTCTTC.

J is TRBJ2-1 and V is TRBV18; the match to TRBD1 covers 9 bases. The CDR3 is 14 residues long. Germline CDR1 reads KGHSH; CDR2 reads LQKENI. V lost 0 bases, J lost 9 bases, and 3 bases stayed unmatched. CDR3 residues: CASSPPGTGLEQFF. The CDR3 region has the DNA TGTGCCAGCTCACCACCCGGGACAGGGCTTGAGCAGTTCTTC.

J is TRBJ1-4 and V is TRBV15; D uncertain. The V and J ends lost 5 bases and 0 bases respectively, with 10 bases between them. Per germline, CDR1 LNHNV and CDR2 YYDKDF (reference sequence). The CDR3 has 15 amino acids. The CDR3: CATSPRRATNEKLFF. The CDR3 nucleotides are TGTGCCACCAGCCCGAGGAGGGCAACTAATGAAAAACTGTTTTTT.

This clone turned up a few times. The V and J genes are TRBV16 and TRBJ1-2; tentatively, D is TRBD1 (6 bases). In germline, CDR1 is KGHSY, CDR2 FQNENV. The CDR3 is made up of 14 amino acids. The V end lost 3 bases, the J end lost 5 bases, and 13 bases lay between the germline ends. As DNA, the CDR3 is TGTGCCAGCAGCCAGACGACAGGTTTTTATGGCTACACCTTC. Translating it yields CASSQTTGFYGYTF.